This T cell receptor beta chain was recorded in a study of tumor-infiltrating lymphocytes in primary liver carcinoma. The wider study: Staging placed the tumors at T1-T3 N0M0, and they measured about 4 to 11 cm across.

Whole-study results and caveats: Whereas tumor region pairs overlapped more, tumor-adjacent and tumor-blood pairs overlapped less.

The germline gives CDR1 SEHNR, CDR2 FQNEAQ (reference sequence). The CDR3 extends over 16 amino acids. The V and J ends lost 5 bases and 7 bases respectively, with 23 bases between them. The roughly 18-32 mg bulk tissue piece was not sorted before simultaneous RNA and DNA extraction. A note on this clonotype: Its specificity is unknown.

A primer matching the constant region was used to make TCR beta cDNA from approximately 0.45 ug of total RNA. TCR beta libraries came from three nested multiplex PCR rounds using slightly modified ARM-PCR. The first two PCR rounds used TRBV1-TRBV30 forward primers with a C-beta reverse primer, nine to eleven cycles each. In TCRdb, the multiplex PCR reads were re-called with MiXCR into one record per CDR3 protein. The sample has about 33,000 distinct CDR3 sequences, around 78% seen once; the top ten hold 36%. The TCR comes from a man between 35 and 55 years old with primary liver carcinoma and hepatitis B virus infection. The material sequenced was liver tumor tissue from sampling region 5. Subset described: tumor region T5, tumor centre. The chain couples TRBV7-9 to TRBJ1-2; D remains ambiguous. CDR3 in DNA: TGTGCCAGCAGCCCCGACGGCAGGCTGTACCAGTTTGGCTACACCTTC. Amino acid sequence: CASSPDGRLYQFGYTF.